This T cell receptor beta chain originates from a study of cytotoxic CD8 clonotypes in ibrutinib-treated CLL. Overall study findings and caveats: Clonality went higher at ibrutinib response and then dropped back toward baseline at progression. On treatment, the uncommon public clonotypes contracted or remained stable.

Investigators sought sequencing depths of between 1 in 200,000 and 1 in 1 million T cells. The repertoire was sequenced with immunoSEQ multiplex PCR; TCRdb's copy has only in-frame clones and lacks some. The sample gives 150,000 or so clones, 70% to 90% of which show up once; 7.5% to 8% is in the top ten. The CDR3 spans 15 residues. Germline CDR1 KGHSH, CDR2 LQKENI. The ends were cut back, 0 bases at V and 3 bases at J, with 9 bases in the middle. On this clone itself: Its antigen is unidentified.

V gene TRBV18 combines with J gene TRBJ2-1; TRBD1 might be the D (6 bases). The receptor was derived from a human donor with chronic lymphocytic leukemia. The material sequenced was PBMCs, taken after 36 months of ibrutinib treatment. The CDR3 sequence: CASSPPGQNYNEQFF. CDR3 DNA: TGTGCCAGCTCACCACCCGGACAGAACTACAATGAGCAGTTCTTC.